Listed here are 2 T cell receptor beta chains from one sample, sequenced in a study of neurological immune-mediated disorders. TCRdb re-analysed the 5' RACE reads in MiXCR, keeping a single row per CDR3 protein. The table lists around 50,000 distinct CDR3 sequences, 16% of them singletons, with roughly 4.4% in the top ten. The sample consisted of PBMCs. These receptors all stem from a man aged 55 to 70 in good health.

This clonotype was counted at least ten times. V and J are TRBV7-2 and TRBJ2-7; 8 positions match TRBD1. Germline CDR1 is SGHTA and CDR2 is FQGNSA. J lost 7 bases, V lost 5 bases, and 16 bases had no gene match. The CDR3 runs 16 residues. CDR3 residues: CASSSRTGPHTGEQYF. CDR3 in DNA: TGTGCCAGCAGCAGCCGGACAGGGCCTCACACCGGGGAGCAGTACTTC.

There are a few counts of this clonotype. V usage is TRBV4-3 and J usage is TRBJ2-7; TRBD1 might be the D (6 bases). The length of the CDR3 is 21 residues. Germline V gene data show CDR1 as LGHNA and CDR2 as YSLEER. V lost 1 base and J lost 0, with 28 bases in between. The DNA for the CDR3 is TGCGCCAGCAGCCAAGGGGGTAGGCCCACCGGACAGAGGCATGACTCCTACGAGCAGTACTTC. Protein product: CASSQGGRPTGQRHDSYEQYF.